This TCR beta chain was sequenced during a study of regulatory T cells in long-lasting Graves disease. On the study more broadly: Newly diagnosed Graves' patients had under 3 months of antithyroid drugs.

On this clonotype: What it binds is unknown.

CDR1 ENHRY and CDR2 SYGVKD come from the germline V gene. V was clipped by 10 bases and J by 3 bases; unmatched bases: 6. This CDR3 has 14 residues. Arm-PCR of CDR3 regions and iRepertoire HTBI primers were used to build TCR beta libraries. Authors' analysis steps: Samples jointly harbored about 62 TRBV and over 13 TRBJ segments. TCRdb used MiXCR to reprocess the multiplex PCR reads, holding one entry per CDR3 protein. TCRdb's processing, not the authors', yielded these V and J calls. This sample has around 420,000 distinct CDR3 sequences, with 15% to 18% found just once. Sample time point: newly diagnosed GD, antithyroid drugs for less than 3 months. RNA isolated from PBMCs was used to make the TCR library. Diagnosis followed American Thyroid Association guidelines for Graves' disease. Study results and caveats: It was in persistent disease that TRBV28, TRBJ1-2 and TRBJ2-5 were favored.

The sequence derives from a female donor with Graves disease. This chain uses TRBV10-3 with TRBJ2-1, with TRBD2 identical over 10 bases. Sequenced here: peripheral blood mononuclear cells (PBMCs), sampled at new diagnosis, from a patient treated with antithyroid drugs. The CDR3 coding sequence is TGTGCCACCTCGACTAGCGGGTTCTACAATGAGCAGTTCTTC. Translation: CATSTSGFYNEQFF.